The 26 T cell receptor beta chains in this list originate from one sample, sequenced in a study of sequential checkpoint blockade in melanoma (dated by TCRdb to the late 2010s). What this sample's treatment or condition label stands for: randomized to nivolumab then ipilimumab (arm A) or the reverse (arm B). Libraries were built with the immunoSEQ multiplex PCR assay. TCRdb stores this immuneACCESS table with in-frame sequences only. Part of the clones is absent; in the studies checked, under half of the shortfall reflects unresolved V genes, and no reason is known for the rest. Here the sample has about 19,000 clones; around 73% occur a single time. The ten biggest clones cover roughly 22% of the sample. Sequences were derived from CD8+ T cells sorted from blood (inferred from file names), sampled from a patient given nivolumab and ipilimumab in sequence. These receptors were collected from a human donor with melanoma.

This rearrangement joins TRBV7-6 to TRBJ1-6; no clear D. Trimming removed 0 bases at V and 7 bases at J, with 7 bases between. The CDR3 is 14 residues long. Germline CDR1 and CDR2: SGHVS and FNYEAQ. CDR3 loop: CASSLAGRNSPLHF. In nucleotides, the CDR3 is TGTGCCAGCAGCTTAGCTGGGAGAAATTCACCCCTCCACTTT.

J is TRBJ1-5 and V is TRBV4-1, with D possibly matching TRBD1 (6 bases). Germline V gene data show CDR1 as MGHRA and CDR2 as YSYEKL. The CDR3 length is 15 residues. V was cut by 0 bases and J by 5 bases, with 11 bases left in between. The CDR3 DNA reads as TGCGCCAGCAGCCAAGAACAGGGATTCTATCAGCCCCAGCATTTT. It encodes CASSQEQGFYQPQHF.

This sequence joins TRBV19 and TRBJ2-2; 7 bases map to TRBD1. V lost 9 bases and J lost 2; bases outside the gene matches: 21. CDR1 LNHDA and CDR2 SQIVND come from the germline V gene (reference sequence). The CDR3 is made up of 19 amino acids. The CDR3 loop reads CASHSFFVADRDNTGELFF. The CDR3 region has the DNA TGTGCCAGCCATTCTTTTTTCGTGGCAGACAGGGATAACACCGGGGAGCTGTTTTTT.

The chain uses TRBV19 and TRBJ1-5; 7 bases are a match to TRBD1. J gave up 1 base and V 3 bases, and 3 bases lay outside the gene matches. The CDR3 spans 15 residues. The germline V gene encodes CDR1 LNHDA and CDR2 SQIVND (reference sequence). CDR3 nucleotides: TGTGCCAGTAGTATGACAGGGACAAGCAATCAGCCCCAGCATTTT. Translating gives CASSMTGTSNQPQHF.

V gene TRBV29-1 combines with J gene TRBJ1-1; a possible D gene is TRBD1 (5 bases). CDR1 and CDR2 from the germline V gene are SQVTM and ANQGSEA. V gave up 7 bases and J gave up 3 bases, with 21 bases separating them. The CDR3 consists of 15 residues. The CDR3 loop reads CSGLGGFHGDTEAFF. The CDR3 nucleotides are TGCAGCGGCCTCGGGGGGTTTCATGGGGACACTGAAGCTTTCTTT.

This sequence joins TRBV9 and TRBJ2-4; maybe TRBD2 (6 bases). This CDR3 comprises 17 residues. Looked up from germline, CDR1 is SGDLS and CDR2 is YYNGEE. With 2 bases removed from V and 3 bases from J, the gap between germline ends came to 18 bases. The CDR3 DNA reads as TGTGCCAGCAGCGTCGGAGGTGGTGGGGGAGGCAAAAACATTCAGTACTTC. Protein: CASSVGGGGGGKNIQYF.

This clone turned up a few times. The chain combines TRBV4-2 with TRBJ2-5; TRBD2 matches 12 bases. Trimming cost V 3 bases and J 5 bases; bases outside gene matches: 4. The germline V gene encodes CDR1 LGHNA and CDR2 YNFKEQ. The CDR3 has 15 residues. DNA of the CDR3: TGTGCCAGCAGCCAGGCTAGCGGGGGGGTTGAGACCCAGTACTTC. Translated, it gives CASSQASGGVETQYF.

The chain is built from TRBV9 and TRBJ2-5; 9 bases are a match to TRBD2. J gave up 5 bases and V 0 bases, and 8 bases lay outside the gene matches. The CDR3 length is 16 residues. Germline V CDR1 and CDR2: SGDLS, YYNGEE. The CDR3 sequence: CASSVEGSGSSETQYF. CDR3 bases: TGTGCCAGCAGCGTAGAGGGTAGCGGGAGCTCGGAGACCCAGTACTTC.

The chain links TRBV2 to TRBJ2-7; tentatively, D is TRBD2 (7 bases). The CDR3 totals 12 residues. The V end was cut by 8 bases, the J end by 2 bases, with 10 bases between. In germline, CDR1 is SNHLY, CDR2 FYNNEI. CDR3 amino acids: CASLGGAYEQYF. In DNA form, the CDR3 reads TGTGCCAGCCTAGGGGGGGCCTACGAGCAGTACTTC.

In its sample, this clone was seen once. The V call is TRBV28, the J call TRBJ1-5; D may be TRBD1 (6 bases). The CDR3 length is 17 residues. V gave up 0 bases and J gave up 2 bases, with 14 bases separating them. Looked up from germline, CDR1 is MDHEN and CDR2 is SYDVKM. The CDR3 region is CASSLWIGGLRNQPQHF. The CDR3 nucleotides read TGTGCCAGCAGTTTATGGATAGGGGGTTTACGCAATCAGCCCCAGCATTTT.

This clone was counted only a few times. The genes are TRBV25-1 and TRBJ2-2; 7 bases fit TRBD2. Germline-derived CDR1 and CDR2 are MGHDK and SYGVNS. Trimming at V came to 2 bases and at J to 7 bases, leaving 4 bases not matched to a gene. This CDR3 has 14 amino acids. CDR3 loop: CASSEITGGGELFF. CDR3 bases: TGTGCCAGCAGTGAAATTACGGGAGGCGGGGAGCTGTTTTTT.

The chain has TRBV9 and TRBJ2-2; D remains unclear. The CDR3 is 14 residues long. CDR1 is SGDLS and CDR2 is YYNGEE in the germline V gene. The ends were cut back, 2 bases at V and 1 base at J, with 6 bases in the middle. CDR3 DNA sequence: TGTGCCAGCAGCGTCGCAGGGAACACCGGGGAGCTGTTTTTT. It encodes CASSVAGNTGELFF.

The CDR3 spells CASSLGGQAAYEQYF. CDR3 nucleotide sequence: TGCGCCAGCAGCTTGGGGGGACAAGCCGCCTACGAGCAGTACTTC. The rearrangement uses TRBV5-1 and TRBJ2-7; a weak D match, TRBD1 (6 bases). Per germline, CDR1 SGHRS and CDR2 YFSETQ. The CDR3 loop spans 15 amino acids. With 0 bases removed from V and 2 bases from J, the gap between germline ends came to 12 bases.

The genes are TRBV6-9 and TRBJ2-3; a possible D gene is TRBD1 (5 bases). V lost 6 bases, J lost 2 bases, and 15 bases lay in between. The CDR3 contains 15 residues. CDR1 MNHGY and CDR2 SVAAGI come from the germline V gene. The CDR3, as DNA: TGTGCCAGCAGCTGGTCCAGGGTGACCACAGATACGCAGTATTTT. This gives the protein CASSWSRVTTDTQYF.

V is TRBV6-1 and J is TRBJ1-2; D possibly corresponds to TRBD1 (5 bases). The germline gives CDR1 MNHNS, CDR2 SASEGT. The CDR3 runs to 15 residues. Trimming pared 8 bases from V and 5 bases from J, leaving 21 bases between. CDR3 loop: CASGEGYGEGYGYTF. CDR3 nucleotides: TGTGCCAGCGGGGAGGGGTACGGGGAGGGGTATGGCTACACCTTC.

The chain carries TRBV14 and TRBJ2-7; a possible D gene is TRBD2 (5 bases). Germline V lookup: CDR1 SGHDN, CDR2 FVKESK. The V and J ends lost 0 bases and 7 bases respectively, with 16 bases between them. The length of the CDR3 is 15 residues. The CDR3: CASSQEWVPTGEQYF. Written as DNA, the CDR3 is TGTGCCAGCAGCCAAGAATGGGTCCCCACGGGGGAGCAGTACTTC.

The V gene is TRBV30, the J gene TRBJ2-6, with 7 bases identical to TRBD2. From germline, CDR1 is GTSNPN and CDR2 SVGIG (reference sequence). This CDR3 is built from 15 residues. The V gene end was trimmed by 8 bases and the J gene end by 0 bases; junction bases not matched to a gene: 7. Written as DNA, the CDR3 is TGTGCCCGTGGGGACTACCACTCTGGGGCCAACGTCCTGACTTTC. This sequence encodes CARGDYHSGANVLTF.

V gene TRBV7-9 combines with J gene TRBJ2-7; D ambiguous. The CDR3 covers 12 residues. The germline V gene has CDR1 SEHNR and CDR2 FQNEAQ (reference sequence). The V end was cut by 3 bases, the J end by 6 bases, with 9 bases between. Written as DNA, the CDR3 is TGTGCCAGCAGCTTGGCGAGGCGCGAGCAGTACTTC. This codes for CASSLARREQYF.

The chain links TRBV7-9 to TRBJ2-7, with D perhaps TRBD2 (5 bases). Germline loops: CDR1 SEHNR, CDR2 FQNEAQ (reference sequence). This CDR3 spans 13 amino acids. V was trimmed by 5 bases and J by 2 bases, leaving 10 bases between them. The CDR3 reads CASSPERAYEQYF. The CDR3 DNA is TGTGCCAGCAGCCCCGAGAGGGCCTACGAGCAGTACTTC.

The chain recombines TRBV7-9 with TRBJ2-5; TRBD2 aligns across 14 bases. The germline gives CDR1 SEHNR, CDR2 FQNEAQ (reference sequence). CDR3 length equals 18 residues. Unmatched junction bases numbered 13, after V lost 5 bases and J lost 5 bases. The CDR3 loop is CASSPVGGGLAGVETQYF. The CDR3 nucleotides read TGTGCCAGCAGCCCCGTGGGCGGGGGACTAGCGGGAGTCGAGACCCAGTACTTC.

The table lists this clone with a count of one. V usage is TRBV5-1 and J usage is TRBJ2-1; 10 bases are a match to TRBD2. Unmatched junction bases numbered 20, after V lost 4 bases and J lost 4 bases. The CDR3 contains 20 residues. In germline, CDR1 is SGHRS, CDR2 YFSETQ. The CDR3 DNA is TGCGCCAGCAGCCCGAGAACGGTAGCGGGGGGCCCCTCGCTGTACAATGAGCAGTTCTTC. Amino acids: CASSPRTVAGGPSLYNEQFF.

The chain joins TRBV10-2 to TRBJ2-7; D perhaps matches TRBD2 (6 bases). V was pared by 3 bases and J by 3 bases, with 9 bases between. Per germline, CDR1 WSHSY and CDR2 SAAADI. The CDR3 sequence is 13 residues long. The CDR3 nucleotides are TGCGCCAGCAGTGAAGGGACTTACTACGAGCAGTACTTC. Translation: CASSEGTYYEQYF.

The V and J genes are TRBV27 and TRBJ2-2; the D is unclear. The germline gives CDR1 MNHEY, CDR2 SMNVEV (reference sequence). This CDR3 comprises 14 residues. Trimming pared 2 bases from V and 6 bases from J, leaving 10 bases between. CDR3 in amino acids: CASSLVSVSGELFF. Here the CDR3 DNA reads TGTGCCAGCAGTTTAGTGAGCGTCTCCGGGGAGCTGTTTTTT.

V gene TRBV9 combines with J gene TRBJ1-2; 10 bases fit TRBD1. The junction had 3 bases not matched to a gene; V was cut back by 3 bases and J by 4 bases. The germline gives CDR1 SGDLS, CDR2 YYNGEE. The CDR3 loop spans 14 amino acids. CDR3 loop: CASSGQGAPYGYTF. CDR3 in DNA: TGTGCCAGCAGCGGACAGGGGGCCCCCTATGGCTACACCTTC.

The genes are TRBV4-1 and TRBJ2-7; D might be TRBD1 (6 bases). The CDR3 contains 16 residues. Between the trimmed V and J ends, which lost 1 base and 1 base, there was a span of 14 bases. Germline V gene sequence: CDR1 MGHRA, CDR2 YSYEKL. The CDR3 DNA reads TGCGCCAGCAGCCAAGGGGACACGGGGATATCCTACGAGCAGTACTTC. Translating it yields CASSQGDTGISYEQYF.

The gene calls are TRBV7-6 and TRBJ2-1; 12 bases are a match to TRBD2. This CDR3 comprises 17 residues. Germline V gene lookup returns CDR1 SGHVS and CDR2 FNYEAQ. Trimming took 2 bases from V and 7 from J; bases not matched to a gene: 9. This CDR3 reads CASSLRWGTSGSNEQFF. The CDR3 nucleotides read TGTGCCAGCAGCTTACGTTGGGGGACTAGCGGGTCGAATGAGCAGTTCTTC. The entire variable domain, with the rest obtained from reference TRBV7-6 and TRBJ2-1, is as follows: GAGVSQSPRYKVTKRGQDVALRCDPISGHVSLYWYRQALGQGPEFLTYFNYEAQQDKSGLPNDRFSAERPEGSISTLTIQRTEQRDSAMYRCASSLRWGTSGSNEQFFGPGTRLTVL.